This T cell receptor (beta chain) was captured in a study of cytomegalovirus exposure and HLA in healthy donors. General study points: The dataset shows that most TCR sequences were rare, while some public TCRs occurred in many donors. TCR beta sequences numbering 15,000 to 20,000 were associated with HLA alleles at 0.05 false discovery rate in a later analysis. Later genetic work tied a missense DCLRE1C variant to beta-chain V and J trimming. In a later analysis, DRB1 alleles had the most associated TCRs; HLA-C alleles the fewest.

Regarding this clone: Its target is not known.

Primers: 60 Vbeta forward and 13 Jbeta reverse. Sequencing used immunoSEQ multiplex PCR; TCRdb keeps in-frame clones, though not all of them. The sample includes nearly 300,000 clones, 70% to 90% seen only once; the top ten take 3.5% to 4.5%. The CDR3 loop spans 15 amino acids. Germline V CDR1 and CDR2: MDHEN, SYDVKM. The V and J ends lost 7 bases and 6 bases, in that order; junction bases with no gene match: 11. The chain combines TRBV28 with TRBJ1-4, with 7 bases identical to TRBD1. Sequencing was performed on PBMCs. The TCR was taken from a man aged 35 to 55 in good health and CMV-seropositive. CDR3 DNA sequence: TGTGCCAGCACCCTTAACAGGGGAGGAGATGAAAAACTGTTTTTT. Protein sequence: CASTLNRGGDEKLFF. Looking up the rest from reference TRBV28 and TRBJ1-4 gives the full variable domain: DVKVTQSSRYLVKRTGEKVFLECVQDMDHENMFWYRQDPGLGLRLIYFSYDVKMKEKGDIPEGYSVSREKKERFSLILESASTNQTSMYLCASTLNRGGDEKLFFGSGTQLSVL.